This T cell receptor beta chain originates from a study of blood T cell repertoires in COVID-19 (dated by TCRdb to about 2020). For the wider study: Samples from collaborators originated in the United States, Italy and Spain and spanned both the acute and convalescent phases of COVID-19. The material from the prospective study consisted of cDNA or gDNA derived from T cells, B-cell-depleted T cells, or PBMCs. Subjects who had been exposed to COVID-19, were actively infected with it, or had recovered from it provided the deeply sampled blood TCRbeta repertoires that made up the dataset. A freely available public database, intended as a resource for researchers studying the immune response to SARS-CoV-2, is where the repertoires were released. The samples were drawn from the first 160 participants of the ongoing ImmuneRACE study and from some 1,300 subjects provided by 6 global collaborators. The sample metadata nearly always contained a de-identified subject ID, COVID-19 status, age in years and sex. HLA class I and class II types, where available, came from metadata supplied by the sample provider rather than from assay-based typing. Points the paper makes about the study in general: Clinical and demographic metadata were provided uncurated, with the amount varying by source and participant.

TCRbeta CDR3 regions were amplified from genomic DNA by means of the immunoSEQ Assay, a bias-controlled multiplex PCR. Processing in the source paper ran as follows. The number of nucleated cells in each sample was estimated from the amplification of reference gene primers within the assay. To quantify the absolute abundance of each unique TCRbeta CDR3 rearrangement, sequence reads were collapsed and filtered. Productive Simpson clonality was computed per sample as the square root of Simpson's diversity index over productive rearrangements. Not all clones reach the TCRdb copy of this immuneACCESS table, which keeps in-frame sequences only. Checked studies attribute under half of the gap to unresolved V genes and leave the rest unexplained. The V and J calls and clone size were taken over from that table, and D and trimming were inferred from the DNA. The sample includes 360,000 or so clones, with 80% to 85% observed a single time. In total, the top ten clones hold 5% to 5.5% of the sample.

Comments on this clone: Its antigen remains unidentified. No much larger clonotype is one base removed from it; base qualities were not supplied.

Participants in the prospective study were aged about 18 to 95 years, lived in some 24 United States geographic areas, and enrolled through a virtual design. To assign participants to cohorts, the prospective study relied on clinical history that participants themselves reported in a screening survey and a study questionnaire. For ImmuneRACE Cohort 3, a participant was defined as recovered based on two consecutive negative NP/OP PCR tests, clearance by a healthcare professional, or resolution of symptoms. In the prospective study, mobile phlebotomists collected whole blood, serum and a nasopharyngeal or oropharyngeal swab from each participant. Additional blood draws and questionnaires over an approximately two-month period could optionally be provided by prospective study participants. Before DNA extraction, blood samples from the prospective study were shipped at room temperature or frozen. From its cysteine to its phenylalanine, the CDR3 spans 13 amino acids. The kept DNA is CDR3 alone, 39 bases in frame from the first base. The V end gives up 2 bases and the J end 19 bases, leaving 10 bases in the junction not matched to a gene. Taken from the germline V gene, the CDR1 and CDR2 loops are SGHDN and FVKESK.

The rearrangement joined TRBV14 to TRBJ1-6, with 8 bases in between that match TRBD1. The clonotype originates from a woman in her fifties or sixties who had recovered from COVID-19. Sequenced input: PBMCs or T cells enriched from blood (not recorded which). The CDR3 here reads CASSQHNRGAVHF. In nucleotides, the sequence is TGTGCCAGCAGCCAACACAACAGGGGGGCCGTACACTTT.